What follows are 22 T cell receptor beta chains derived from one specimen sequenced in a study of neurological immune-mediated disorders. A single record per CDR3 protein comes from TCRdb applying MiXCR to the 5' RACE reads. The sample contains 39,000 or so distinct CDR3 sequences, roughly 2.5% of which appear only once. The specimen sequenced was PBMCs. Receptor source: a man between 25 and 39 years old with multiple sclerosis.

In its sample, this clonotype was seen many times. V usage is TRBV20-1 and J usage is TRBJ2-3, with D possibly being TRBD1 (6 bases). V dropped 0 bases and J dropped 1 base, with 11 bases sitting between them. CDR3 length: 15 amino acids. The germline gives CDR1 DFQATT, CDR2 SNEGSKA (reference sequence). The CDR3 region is CSARDSGVGTDTQYF. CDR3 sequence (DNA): TGCAGTGCTAGAGATTCAGGGGTCGGCACAGATACGCAGTATTTT.

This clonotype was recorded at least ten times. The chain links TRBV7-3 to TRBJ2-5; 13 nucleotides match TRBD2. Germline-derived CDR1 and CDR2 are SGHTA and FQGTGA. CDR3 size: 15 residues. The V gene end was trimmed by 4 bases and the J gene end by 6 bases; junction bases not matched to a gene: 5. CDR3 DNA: TGTGCCAGCAGCTGGGATGGGACTAGCGGGAAGACCCAGTACTTC. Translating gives CASSWDGTSGKTQYF.

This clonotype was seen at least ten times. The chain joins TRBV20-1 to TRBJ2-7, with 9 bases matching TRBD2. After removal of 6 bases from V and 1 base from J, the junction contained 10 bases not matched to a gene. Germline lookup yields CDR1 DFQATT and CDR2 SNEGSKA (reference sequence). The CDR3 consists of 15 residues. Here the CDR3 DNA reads TGCAGTGCCCCCGTGGAGCGGGGGGCGTCCTACGAGCAGTACTTC. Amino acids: CSAPVERGASYEQYF.

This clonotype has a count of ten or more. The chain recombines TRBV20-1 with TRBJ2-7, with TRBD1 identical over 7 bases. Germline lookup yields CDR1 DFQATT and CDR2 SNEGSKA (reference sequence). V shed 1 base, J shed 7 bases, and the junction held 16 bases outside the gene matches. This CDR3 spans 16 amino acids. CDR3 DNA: TGCAGTGCTAGAGTCGGTGGGGCAGGGGGATCGGGGGAGCAGTACTTC. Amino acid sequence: CSARVGGAGGSGEQYF.

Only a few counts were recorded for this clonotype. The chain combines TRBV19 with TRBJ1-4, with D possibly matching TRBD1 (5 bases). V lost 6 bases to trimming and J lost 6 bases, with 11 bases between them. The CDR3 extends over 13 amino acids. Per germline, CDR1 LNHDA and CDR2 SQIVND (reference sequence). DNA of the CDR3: TGTGCCAGTAGACCGGGACCCCATGAAAAACTGTTTTTT. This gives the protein CASRPGPHEKLFF. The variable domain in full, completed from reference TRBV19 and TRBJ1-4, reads DGGITQSPKYLFRKEGQNVTLSCEQNLNHDAMYWYRQDPGQGLRLIYYSQIVNDFQKGDIAEGYSVSREKKESFPLTVTSAQKNPTAFYLCASRPGPHEKLFFGSGTQLSVL.

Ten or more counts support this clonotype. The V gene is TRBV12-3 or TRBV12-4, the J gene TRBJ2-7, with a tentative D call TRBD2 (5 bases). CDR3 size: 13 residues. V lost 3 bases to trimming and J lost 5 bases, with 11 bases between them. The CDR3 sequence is CASSFGGSDEQYF. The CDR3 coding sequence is TGTGCCAGCAGTTTTGGAGGATCCGACGAGCAGTACTTC.

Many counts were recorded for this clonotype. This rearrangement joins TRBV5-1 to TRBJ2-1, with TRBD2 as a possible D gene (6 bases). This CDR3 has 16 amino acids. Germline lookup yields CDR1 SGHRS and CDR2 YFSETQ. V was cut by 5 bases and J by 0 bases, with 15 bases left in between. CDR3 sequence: CASSPGTFSSYNEQFF. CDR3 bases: TGCGCCAGCAGTCCTGGGACTTTCAGCTCCTACAATGAGCAGTTCTTC.

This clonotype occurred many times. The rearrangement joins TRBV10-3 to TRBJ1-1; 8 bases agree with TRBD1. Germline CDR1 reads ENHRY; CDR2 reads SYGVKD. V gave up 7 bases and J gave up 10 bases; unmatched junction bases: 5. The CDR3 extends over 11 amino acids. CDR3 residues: CAINGQGRAFF. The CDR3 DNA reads TGTGCCATCAACGGACAGGGACGAGCTTTCTTT.

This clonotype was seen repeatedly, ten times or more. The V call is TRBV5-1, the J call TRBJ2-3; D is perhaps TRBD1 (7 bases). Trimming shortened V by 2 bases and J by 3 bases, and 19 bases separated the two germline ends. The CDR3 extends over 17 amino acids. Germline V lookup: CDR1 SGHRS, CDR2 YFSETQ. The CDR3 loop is CASSLIRGERRTDTQYF. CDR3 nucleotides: TGCGCCAGCAGCTTAATCAGGGGGGAGAGACGGACAGATACGCAGTATTTT.

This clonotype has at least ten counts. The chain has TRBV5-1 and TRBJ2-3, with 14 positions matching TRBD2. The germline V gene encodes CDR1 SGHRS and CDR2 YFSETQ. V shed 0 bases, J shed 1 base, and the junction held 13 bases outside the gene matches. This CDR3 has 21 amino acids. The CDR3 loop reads CASSLGGTSGSRTIRTDTQYF. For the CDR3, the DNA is TGCGCCAGCAGCTTGGGGGGGACTAGCGGGAGCCGAACGATTCGCACAGATACGCAGTATTTT. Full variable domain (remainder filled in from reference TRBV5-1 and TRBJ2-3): KAGVTQTPRYLIKTRGQQVTLSCSPISGHRSVSWYQQTPGQGLQFLFEYFSETQRNKGNFPGRFSGRQFSNSRSEMNVSTLELGDSALYLCASSLGGTSGSRTIRTDTQYFGPGTRLTVL.

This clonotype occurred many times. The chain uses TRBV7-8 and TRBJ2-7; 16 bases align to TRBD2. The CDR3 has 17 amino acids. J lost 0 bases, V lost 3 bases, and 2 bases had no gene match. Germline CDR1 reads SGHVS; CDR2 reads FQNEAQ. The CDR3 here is CASSLGTSGGVSYEQYF. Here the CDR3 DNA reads TGTGCCAGCAGCTTGGGGACTAGCGGGGGGGTCTCCTACGAGCAGTACTTC.

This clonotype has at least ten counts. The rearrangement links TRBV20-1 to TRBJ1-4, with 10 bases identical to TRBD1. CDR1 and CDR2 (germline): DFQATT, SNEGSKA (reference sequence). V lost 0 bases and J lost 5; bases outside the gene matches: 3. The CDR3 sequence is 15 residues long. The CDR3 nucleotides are TGCAGTGCTAGAGATGCGGGACAGGGGAATGAAAAACTGTTTTTT. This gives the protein CSARDAGQGNEKLFF.

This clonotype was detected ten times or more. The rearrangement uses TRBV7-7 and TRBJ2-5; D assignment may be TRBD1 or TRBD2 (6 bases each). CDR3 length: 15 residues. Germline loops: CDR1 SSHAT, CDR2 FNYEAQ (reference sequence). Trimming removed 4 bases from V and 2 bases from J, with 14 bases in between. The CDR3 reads CASSSGRGGQETQYF. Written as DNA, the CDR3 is TGTGCCAGCAGCTCGGGCAGGGGAGGACAAGAGACCCAGTACTTC.

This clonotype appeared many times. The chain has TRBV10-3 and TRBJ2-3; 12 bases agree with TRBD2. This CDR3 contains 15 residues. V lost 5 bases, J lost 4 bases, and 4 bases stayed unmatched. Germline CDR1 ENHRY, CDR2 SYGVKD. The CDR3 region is CAISSSGGAPDTQYF. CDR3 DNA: TGTGCCATCAGTTCTAGCGGGGGGGCCCCAGATACGCAGTATTTT.

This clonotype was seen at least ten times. CDR3 residues: CASSRLGTPDYGYTF. The CDR3 DNA reads as TGTGCCAGCAGTCGATTGGGGACTCCGGACTATGGCTACACCTTC. The chain recombines TRBV12-3 or TRBV12-4 with TRBJ1-2; a possible D gene is TRBD1 (5 bases). Trimming shortened V by 5 bases and J by 3 bases, and 16 bases separated the two germline ends. The CDR3 contains 15 residues.

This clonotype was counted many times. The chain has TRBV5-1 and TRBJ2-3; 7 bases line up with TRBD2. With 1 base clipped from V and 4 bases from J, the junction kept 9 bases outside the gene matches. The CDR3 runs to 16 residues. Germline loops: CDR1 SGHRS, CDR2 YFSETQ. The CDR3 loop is CASSLPAGTTADTQYF. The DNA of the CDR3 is TGCGCCAGCAGCTTGCCCGCCGGGACTACGGCAGATACGCAGTATTTT.

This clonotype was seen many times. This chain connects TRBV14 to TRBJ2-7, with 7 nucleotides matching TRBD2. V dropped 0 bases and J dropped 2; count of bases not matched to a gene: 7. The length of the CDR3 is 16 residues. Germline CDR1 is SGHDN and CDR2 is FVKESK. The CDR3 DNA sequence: TGTGCCAGCAGCCAAGAACGCCGCGCGGGGGCCTACGAGCAGTACTTC. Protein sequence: CASSQERRAGAYEQYF. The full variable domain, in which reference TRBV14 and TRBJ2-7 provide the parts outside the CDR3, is EAGVTQFPSHSVIEKGQTVTLRCDPISGHDNLYWYRRVMGKEIKFLLHFVKESKQDESGMPNNRFLAERTGGTYSTLKVQPAELEDSGVYFCASSQERRAGAYEQYFGPGTRLTVT.

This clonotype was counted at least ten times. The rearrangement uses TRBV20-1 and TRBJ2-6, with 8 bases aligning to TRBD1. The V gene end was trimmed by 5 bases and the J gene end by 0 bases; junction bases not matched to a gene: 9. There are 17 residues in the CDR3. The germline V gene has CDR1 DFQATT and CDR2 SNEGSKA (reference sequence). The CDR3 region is CSAGDRTKYSGANVLTF. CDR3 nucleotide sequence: TGCAGTGCTGGGGACAGGACCAAATACTCTGGGGCCAACGTCCTGACTTTC.

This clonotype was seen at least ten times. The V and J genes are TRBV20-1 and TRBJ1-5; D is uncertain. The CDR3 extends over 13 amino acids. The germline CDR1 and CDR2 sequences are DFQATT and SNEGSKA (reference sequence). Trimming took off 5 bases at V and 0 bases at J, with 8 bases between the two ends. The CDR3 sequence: CSAFPNSNQPQHF. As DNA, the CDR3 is TGCAGTGCTTTCCCCAATAGCAATCAGCCCCAGCATTTT.

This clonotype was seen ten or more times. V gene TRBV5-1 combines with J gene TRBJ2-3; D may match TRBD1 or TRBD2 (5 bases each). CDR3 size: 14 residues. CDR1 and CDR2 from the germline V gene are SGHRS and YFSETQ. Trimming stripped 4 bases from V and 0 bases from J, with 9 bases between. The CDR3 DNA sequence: TGCGCCAGCAGCCGGTGGGACAGCACAGATACGCAGTATTTT. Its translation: CASSRWDSTDTQYF. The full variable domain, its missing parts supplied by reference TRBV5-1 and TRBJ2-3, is KAGVTQTPRYLIKTRGQQVTLSCSPISGHRSVSWYQQTPGQGLQFLFEYFSETQRNKGNFPGRFSGRQFSNSRSEMNVSTLELGDSALYLCASSRWDSTDTQYFGPGTRLTVL.

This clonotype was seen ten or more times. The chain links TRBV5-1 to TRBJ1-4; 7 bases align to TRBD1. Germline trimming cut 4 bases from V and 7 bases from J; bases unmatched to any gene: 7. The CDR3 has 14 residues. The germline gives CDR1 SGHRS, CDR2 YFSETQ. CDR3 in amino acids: CASSQGTAGEKLFF. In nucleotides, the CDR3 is TGCGCCAGCAGCCAGGGGACAGCCGGTGAAAAACTGTTTTTT. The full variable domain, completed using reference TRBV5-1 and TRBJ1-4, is KAGVTQTPRYLIKTRGQQVTLSCSPISGHRSVSWYQQTPGQGLQFLFEYFSETQRNKGNFPGRFSGRQFSNSRSEMNVSTLELGDSALYLCASSQGTAGEKLFFGSGTQLSVL.

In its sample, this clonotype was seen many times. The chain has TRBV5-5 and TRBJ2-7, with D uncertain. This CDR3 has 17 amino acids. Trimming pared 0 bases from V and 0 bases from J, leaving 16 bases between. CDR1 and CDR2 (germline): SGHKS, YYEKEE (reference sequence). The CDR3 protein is CASSLEAVDLSSYEQYF. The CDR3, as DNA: TGTGCCAGCAGCTTGGAGGCTGTAGACTTAAGCTCCTACGAGCAGTACTTC.